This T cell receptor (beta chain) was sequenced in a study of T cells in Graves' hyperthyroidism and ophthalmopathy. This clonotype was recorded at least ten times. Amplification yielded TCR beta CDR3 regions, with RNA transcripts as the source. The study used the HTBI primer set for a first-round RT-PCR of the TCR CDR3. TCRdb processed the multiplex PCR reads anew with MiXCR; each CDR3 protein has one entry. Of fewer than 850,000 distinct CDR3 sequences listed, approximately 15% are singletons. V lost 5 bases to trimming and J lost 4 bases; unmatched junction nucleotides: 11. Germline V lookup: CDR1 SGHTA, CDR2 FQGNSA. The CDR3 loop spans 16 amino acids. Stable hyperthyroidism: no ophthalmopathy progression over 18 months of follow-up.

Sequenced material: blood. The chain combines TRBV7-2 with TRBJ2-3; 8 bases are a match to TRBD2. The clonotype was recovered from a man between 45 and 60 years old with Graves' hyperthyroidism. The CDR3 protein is CASSLGGAGASDTQYF. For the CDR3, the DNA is TGTGCCAGCAGCCTTGGAGGAGCGGGAGCATCAGATACGCAGTATTTT.